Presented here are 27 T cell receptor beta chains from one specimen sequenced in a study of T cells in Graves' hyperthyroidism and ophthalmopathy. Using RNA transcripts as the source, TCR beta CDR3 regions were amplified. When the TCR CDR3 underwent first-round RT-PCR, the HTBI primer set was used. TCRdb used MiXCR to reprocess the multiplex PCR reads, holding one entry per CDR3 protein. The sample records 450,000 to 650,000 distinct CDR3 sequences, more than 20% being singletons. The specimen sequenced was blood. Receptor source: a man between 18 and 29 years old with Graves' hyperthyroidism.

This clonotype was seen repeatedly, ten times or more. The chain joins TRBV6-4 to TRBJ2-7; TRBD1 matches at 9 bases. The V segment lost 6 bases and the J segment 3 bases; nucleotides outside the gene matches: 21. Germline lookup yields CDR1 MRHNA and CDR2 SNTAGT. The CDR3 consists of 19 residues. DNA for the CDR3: TGTGCCAGCAGCCCTCAAAGACAGGGGGACCCTGCTAGGATCTACGAGCAGTACTTC. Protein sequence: CASSPQRQGDPARIYEQYF.

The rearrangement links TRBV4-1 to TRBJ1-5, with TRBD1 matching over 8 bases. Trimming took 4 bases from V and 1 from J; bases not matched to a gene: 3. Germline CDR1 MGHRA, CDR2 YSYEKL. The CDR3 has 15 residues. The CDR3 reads CASSPRQGSNQPQHF. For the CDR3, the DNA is TGCGCCAGCAGCCCCCGACAGGGGAGCAATCAGCCCCAGCATTTT.

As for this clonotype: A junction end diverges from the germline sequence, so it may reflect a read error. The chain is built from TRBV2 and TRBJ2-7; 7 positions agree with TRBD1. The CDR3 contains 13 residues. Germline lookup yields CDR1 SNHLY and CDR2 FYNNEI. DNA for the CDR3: TGTGCCAGCAGAGCCGGGACAGCCTACGTGCAGTACTTC. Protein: CASRAGTAYVQYF.

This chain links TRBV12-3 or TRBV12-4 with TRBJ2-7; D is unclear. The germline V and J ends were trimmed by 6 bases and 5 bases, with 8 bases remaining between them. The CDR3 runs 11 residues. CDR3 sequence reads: CASSPPHEQYF. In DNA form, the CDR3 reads TGTGCCAGCAGCCCTCCCCACGAGCAGTACTTC.

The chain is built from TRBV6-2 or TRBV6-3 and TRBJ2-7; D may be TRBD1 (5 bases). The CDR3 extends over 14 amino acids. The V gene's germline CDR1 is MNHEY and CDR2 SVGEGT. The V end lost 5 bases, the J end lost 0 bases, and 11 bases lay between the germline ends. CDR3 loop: CASSPHRTSYEQYF. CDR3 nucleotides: TGTGCCAGCAGTCCACACAGGACCTCCTACGAGCAGTACTTC.

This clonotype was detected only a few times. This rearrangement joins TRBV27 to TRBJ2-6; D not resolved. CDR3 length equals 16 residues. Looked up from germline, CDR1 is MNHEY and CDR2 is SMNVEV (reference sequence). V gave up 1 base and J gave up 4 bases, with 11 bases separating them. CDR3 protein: CASSLFQAQGANVLTF. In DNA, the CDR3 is TGTGCCAGCAGTTTATTCCAGGCTCAAGGGGCCAACGTCCTGACTTTC.

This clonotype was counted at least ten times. CDR3 sequence: CASSQEKGWGYTF. The CDR3 region has the DNA TGCGCCAGCAGCCAGGAAAAGGGCTGGGGCTACACCTTC. The J gene is TRBJ1-2, the V gene TRBV4-1, with D uncertain. The CDR3 has 13 amino acids. The V gene lost 3 bases and the J gene lost 8 bases, with 13 bases spanning the gap. Germline lookup yields CDR1 MGHRA and CDR2 YSYEKL.

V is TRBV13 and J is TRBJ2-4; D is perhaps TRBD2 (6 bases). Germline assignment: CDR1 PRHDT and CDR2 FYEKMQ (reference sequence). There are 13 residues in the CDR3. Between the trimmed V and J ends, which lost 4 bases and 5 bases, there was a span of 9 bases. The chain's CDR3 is CASSSTGENIQYF. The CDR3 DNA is TGTGCCAGCAGCTCGACGGGAGAAAACATTCAGTACTTC.

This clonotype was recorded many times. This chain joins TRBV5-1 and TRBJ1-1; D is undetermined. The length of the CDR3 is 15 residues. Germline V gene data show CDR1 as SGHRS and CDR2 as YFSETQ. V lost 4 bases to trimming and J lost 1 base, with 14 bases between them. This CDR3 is CASSQRTAGNTEAFF. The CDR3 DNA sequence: TGCGCCAGCAGCCAAAGGACGGCCGGGAACACTGAAGCTTTCTTT.

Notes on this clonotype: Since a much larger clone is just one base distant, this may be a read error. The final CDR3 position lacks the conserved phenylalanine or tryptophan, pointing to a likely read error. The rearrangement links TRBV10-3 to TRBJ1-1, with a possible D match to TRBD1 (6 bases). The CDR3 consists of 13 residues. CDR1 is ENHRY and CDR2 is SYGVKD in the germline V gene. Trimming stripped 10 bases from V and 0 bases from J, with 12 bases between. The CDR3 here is CASTGFMNTEAFV. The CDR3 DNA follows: TGTGCCAGCACAGGGTTTATGAACACTGAAGCTTTCGTT.

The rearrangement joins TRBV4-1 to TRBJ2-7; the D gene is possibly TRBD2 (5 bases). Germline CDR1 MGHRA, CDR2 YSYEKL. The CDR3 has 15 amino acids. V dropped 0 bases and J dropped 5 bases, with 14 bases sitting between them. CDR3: CASSQDSARGNEQYF. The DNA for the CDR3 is TGCGCCAGCAGCCAAGACTCGGCTAGAGGGAACGAGCAGTACTTC.

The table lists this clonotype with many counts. This CDR3 is CASSFAASGNTIYF. For the CDR3, the DNA is TGTGCCAGCAGTTTTGCAGCCTCTGGAAACACCATATATTTT. This chain links TRBV28 with TRBJ1-3, with D unresolved. The germline V gene has CDR1 MDHEN and CDR2 SYDVKM. The CDR3 is made up of 14 amino acids. Trimming removed 3 bases at V and 0 bases at J, with 6 bases between.

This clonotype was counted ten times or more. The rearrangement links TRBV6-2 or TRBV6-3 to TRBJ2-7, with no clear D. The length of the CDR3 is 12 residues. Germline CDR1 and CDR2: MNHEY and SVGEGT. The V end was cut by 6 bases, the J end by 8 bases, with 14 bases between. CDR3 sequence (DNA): TGTGCCAGCAGGCAGGAGAGGCTTAAGCAGTACTTC. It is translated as CASRQERLKQYF.

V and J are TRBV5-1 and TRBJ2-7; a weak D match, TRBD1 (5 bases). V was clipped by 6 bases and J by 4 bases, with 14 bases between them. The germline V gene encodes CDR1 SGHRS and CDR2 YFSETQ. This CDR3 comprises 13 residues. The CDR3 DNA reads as TGCGCCAGCAATCGTGGGGCCGGGTACGAGCAGTACTTC. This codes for CASNRGAGYEQYF.

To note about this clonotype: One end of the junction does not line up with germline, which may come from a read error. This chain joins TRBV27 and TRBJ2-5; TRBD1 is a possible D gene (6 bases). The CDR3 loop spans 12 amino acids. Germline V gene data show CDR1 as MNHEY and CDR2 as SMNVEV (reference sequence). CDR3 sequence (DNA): TGTGCCAGTAGTTCCGGACAGTGTTCCCAGTACTTC. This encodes CASSSGQCSQYF.

CDR3 nucleotides: TGTGCCAGTAGTACTGGTTCCGTAGCAGAGACCCAGTACTTC. It is translated as CASSTGSVAETQYF. The rearrangement links TRBV19 to TRBJ2-5, with no clear D. The ends were cut back, 4 bases at V and 4 bases at J, with 13 bases in the middle. This CDR3 contains 14 residues. CDR1 and CDR2 from the germline V gene are LNHDA and SQIVND (reference sequence).

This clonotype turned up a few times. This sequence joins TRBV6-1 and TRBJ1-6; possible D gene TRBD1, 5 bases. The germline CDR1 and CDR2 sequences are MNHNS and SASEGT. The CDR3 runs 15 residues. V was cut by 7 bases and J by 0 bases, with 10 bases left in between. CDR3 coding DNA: TGTGCCAGCAAGGAGGGGAGCTCCTATAATTCACCCCTCCACTTT. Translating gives CASKEGSSYNSPLHF.

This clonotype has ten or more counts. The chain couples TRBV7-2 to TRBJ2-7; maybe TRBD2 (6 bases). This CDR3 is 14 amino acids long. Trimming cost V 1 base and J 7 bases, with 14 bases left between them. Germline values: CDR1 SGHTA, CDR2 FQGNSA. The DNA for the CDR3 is TGTGCCAGCAGCTTAGACGGAGGGCGAGGAGAGCAGTACTTC. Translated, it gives CASSLDGGRGEQYF.

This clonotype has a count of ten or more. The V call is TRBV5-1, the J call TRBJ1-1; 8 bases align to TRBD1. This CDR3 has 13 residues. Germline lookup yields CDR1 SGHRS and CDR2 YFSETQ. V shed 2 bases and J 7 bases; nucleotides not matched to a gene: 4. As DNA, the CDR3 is TGCGCCAGCAGCTTATCAGGGGGCGGTGAAGCTTTCTTT. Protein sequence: CASSLSGGGEAFF.

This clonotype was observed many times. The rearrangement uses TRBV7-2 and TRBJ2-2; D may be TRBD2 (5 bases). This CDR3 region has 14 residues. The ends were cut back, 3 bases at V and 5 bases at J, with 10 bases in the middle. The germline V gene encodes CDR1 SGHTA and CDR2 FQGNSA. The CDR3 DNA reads TGTGCCAGCAGCTTGCTAGCCTGGACCGGGGAGCTGTTTTTT. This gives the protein CASSLLAWTGELFF. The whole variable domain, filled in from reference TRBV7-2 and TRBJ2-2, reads GAGVSQSPSNKVTEKGKDVELRCDPISGHTALYWYRQSLGQGLEFLIYFQGNSAPDKSGLPSDRFSAERTGGSVSTLTIQRTQQEDSAVYLCASSLLAWTGELFFGEGSRLTVL.

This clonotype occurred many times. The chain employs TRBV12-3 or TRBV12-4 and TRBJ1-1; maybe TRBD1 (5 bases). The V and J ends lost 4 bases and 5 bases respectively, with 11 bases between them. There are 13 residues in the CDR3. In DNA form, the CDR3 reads TGTGCCAGCAGTTGGGGGAAATTAACTGAAGCTTTCTTT. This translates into CASSWGKLTEAFF.

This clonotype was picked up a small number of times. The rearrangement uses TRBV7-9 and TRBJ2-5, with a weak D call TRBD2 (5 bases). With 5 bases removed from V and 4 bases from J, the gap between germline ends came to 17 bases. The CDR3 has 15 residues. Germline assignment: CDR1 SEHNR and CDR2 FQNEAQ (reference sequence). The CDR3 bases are TGTGCCAGCAGCGAGACCGGTGTGGCGGGAGAGACCCAGTACTTC. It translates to CASSETGVAGETQYF.

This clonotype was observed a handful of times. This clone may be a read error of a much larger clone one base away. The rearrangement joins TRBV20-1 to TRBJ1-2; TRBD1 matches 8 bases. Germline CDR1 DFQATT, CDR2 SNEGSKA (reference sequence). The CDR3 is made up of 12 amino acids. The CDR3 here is CIASGQVYGYTF. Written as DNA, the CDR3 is TGCATTGCTTCGGGACAGGTCTATGGCTACACCTTC.

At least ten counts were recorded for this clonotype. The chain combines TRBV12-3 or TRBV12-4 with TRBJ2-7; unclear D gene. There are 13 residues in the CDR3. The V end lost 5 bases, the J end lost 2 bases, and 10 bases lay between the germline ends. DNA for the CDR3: TGTGCCAGCAGTCGGACGGATCCCTACGAGCAGTACTTC. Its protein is CASSRTDPYEQYF.

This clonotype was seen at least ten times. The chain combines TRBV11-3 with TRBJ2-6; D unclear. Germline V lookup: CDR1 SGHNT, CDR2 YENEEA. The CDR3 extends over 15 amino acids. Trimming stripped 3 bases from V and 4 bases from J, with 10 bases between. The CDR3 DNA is TGTGCCAGCAGCTTTACGTTGAGGGGGGCCAACGTCCTGACTTTC. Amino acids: CASSFTLRGANVLTF.

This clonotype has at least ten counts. The CDR3 protein is CAADPGGLGYTF. CDR3 DNA: TGTGCCGCGGATCCGGGGGGGCTTGGCTACACCTTC. The chain links TRBV7-9 to TRBJ1-2; D perhaps matches TRBD1 (6 bases). The V gene's germline CDR1 is SEHNR and CDR2 FQNEAQ (reference sequence). The CDR3 consists of 12 residues. V dropped 11 bases and J dropped 7 bases, with 17 bases sitting between them.

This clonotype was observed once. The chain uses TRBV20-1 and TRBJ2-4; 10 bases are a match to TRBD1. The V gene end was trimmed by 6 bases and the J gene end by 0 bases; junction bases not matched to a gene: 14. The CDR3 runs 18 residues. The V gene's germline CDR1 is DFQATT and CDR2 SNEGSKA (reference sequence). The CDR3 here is CSATPDRGPSLAKNIQYF. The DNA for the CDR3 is TGCAGTGCAACCCCCGACAGGGGGCCATCCTTAGCCAAAAACATTCAGTACTTC.